The 26 T cell receptor beta chains given below trace back to one sample, sequenced in a study of blood T cell repertoires in COVID-19. Sequenced by immunoSEQ multiplex PCR; TCRdb stores in-frame clones only, minus some. The sample lists about 350,000 clones, about nine tenths occurring once. Sequenced input: PBMCs or T cells enriched from blood (not recorded which). All receptors come from a woman in her twenties or thirties who had been exposed to COVID-19.

The chain uses TRBV7-9 and TRBJ2-3, with D tentatively TRBD1 (6 bases). Germline CDR1 SEHNR, CDR2 FQNEAQ (reference sequence). The CDR3 loop spans 16 amino acids. Trimming shortened V by 5 bases and J by 3 bases, and 18 bases separated the two germline ends. The CDR3 region is CASSPRGGEGTDTQYF. DNA of the CDR3: TGTGCCAGCAGCCCAAGAGGGGGAGAAGGGACAGATACGCAGTATTTT. Supplemented by reference TRBV7-9 and TRBJ2-3, the full variable domain reads DTGVSQNPRHKITKRGQNVTFRCDPISEHNRLYWYRQTLGQGPEFLTYFQNEAQLEKSRLLSDRFSAERPKGSFSTLEIQRTEQGDSAMYLCASSPRGGEGTDTQYFGPGTRLTVL.

This chain joins TRBV28 and TRBJ2-3; 7 positions agree with TRBD1. CDR1 MDHEN and CDR2 SYDVKM come from the germline V gene. The CDR3 loop spans 13 amino acids. After removal of 6 bases from V and 5 bases from J, the junction contained 5 bases not matched to a gene. In nucleotides, the CDR3 is TGTGCCAGCAGCGACAGGGTGTTAGATACGCAGTATTTT. This gives the protein CASSDRVLDTQYF.

The V gene is TRBV19, the J gene TRBJ2-5; TRBD2 might be the D (7 bases). The germline gives CDR1 LNHDA, CDR2 SQIVND (reference sequence). V lost 4 bases and J lost 5, with 14 bases in between. There are 14 residues in the CDR3. CDR3 coding DNA: TGTGCCAGTAGTAAAGGGGGGGGGTACGAGACCCAGTACTTC. It encodes CASSKGGGYETQYF.

This clone was recorded at least ten times. Other DNA variants within this sample encode the same CDR3. The V and J genes are TRBV5-1 and TRBJ1-4; the match to TRBD1 covers 7 bases. Germline V lookup: CDR1 SGHRS, CDR2 YFSETQ. The V and J ends lost 0 bases and 8 bases, in that order; junction bases with no gene match: 4. The CDR3 spans 14 residues. The CDR3 DNA follows: TGCGCCAGCAGCTTGGGACAGGGCGGGGAAAAACTGTTTTTT. As protein: CASSLGQGGEKLFF.

This chain joins TRBV10-3 and TRBJ1-1, with a weak D call TRBD1 (5 bases). Trimming shortened V by 7 bases and J by 2 bases, and 17 bases separated the two germline ends. CDR1 is ENHRY and CDR2 is SYGVKD in the germline V gene. This CDR3 spans 15 amino acids. This chain's CDR3 is CAITRNADSNTEAFF. The DNA for the CDR3 is TGTGCCATCACAAGGAATGCCGACAGTAACACTGAAGCTTTCTTT.

This rearrangement joins TRBV5-5 to TRBJ1-3; TRBD1 aligns across 9 bases. The CDR3 sequence is 15 residues long. The junction had 1 base not matched to a gene; V was cut back by 2 bases and J by 1 base. CDR1 is SGHKS and CDR2 is YYEKEE in the germline V gene (reference sequence). CDR3 bases: TGTGCCAGCAGCTTAGGGACAGGGTCTGGAAACACCATATATTTT. It specifies CASSLGTGSGNTIYF.

Details on this clone: A much larger clonotype is one base distant, so this may be a read error. This rearrangement joins TRBV7-3 to TRBJ2-7; 9 bases fit TRBD1. V was clipped by 5 bases and J by 1 base; unmatched bases: 3. Germline V gene data show CDR1 as SGHTA and CDR2 as FQGTGA. The length of the CDR3 is 14 residues. The DNA of the CDR3 is TGTGCCAGCAGCCCCGGGACAGGGTCCTACGAGCAGTACTTC. Translated: CASSPGTGSYEQYF.

V usage is TRBV19 and J usage is TRBJ1-2, with D tentatively TRBD1 (6 bases). CDR1 is LNHDA, CDR2 SQIVND, per germline (reference sequence). Trimming shortened V by 8 bases and J by 7 bases, and 17 bases separated the two germline ends. CDR3 length equals 13 residues. CDR3 sequence: CASSWTARSGYTF. For the CDR3, the DNA is TGTGCCAGTTCCTGGACAGCCAGAAGTGGCTACACCTTC.

The chain couples TRBV29-1 to TRBJ2-1; 7 bases agree with TRBD2. V lost 0 bases to trimming and J lost 4 bases; unmatched junction nucleotides: 9. The CDR3 is made up of 16 amino acids. CDR1 SQVTM and CDR2 ANQGSEA come from the germline V gene. CDR3 coding DNA: TGCAGCGTTGAAGATCTCCGCGGGAGCTCTTACAATGAGCAGTTCTTC. Translated, it gives CSVEDLRGSSYNEQFF.

The CDR3 DNA sequence: TGTGCCAGCAGCCATACAGCTAACACTGAAGCTTTCTTT. It is translated as CASSHTANTEAFF. V is TRBV3-1 (or the pseudogene TRBV3-2) and J is TRBJ1-1; D uncertain. With 3 bases removed from V and 2 bases from J, the gap between germline ends came to 7 bases. CDR1 is LGHDT and CDR2 is YNNKEL in the germline V gene (reference sequence). The CDR3 is 13 amino acids.

This chain joins TRBV6-5 and TRBJ1-3, with TRBD1 as a possible D gene (6 bases). The CDR3 is 15 amino acids. V lost 1 base, J lost 4 bases, and 11 bases lay in between. Germline CDR1 MNHEY, CDR2 SVGAGI. The CDR3, as DNA: TGTGCCAGCAGTTACTTTGCAGGGGAAGGAAACACCATATATTTT. Protein product: CASSYFAGEGNTIYF.

The V and J genes are TRBV6-5 and TRBJ2-3, with a weak D call TRBD1 (6 bases). Germline CDR1 and CDR2: MNHEY and SVGAGI. CDR3 size: 14 residues. Trimming removed 2 bases from V and 2 bases from J, with 8 bases in between. Here the CDR3 reads CASSYGDTTDTQYF. The DNA of the CDR3 is TGTGCCAGCAGTTACGGGGACACCACAGATACGCAGTATTTT.

The chain is built from TRBV28 and TRBJ2-5; a possible D gene is TRBD2 (6 bases). V was cut by 5 bases and J by 3 bases, with 16 bases left in between. The germline gives CDR1 MDHEN, CDR2 SYDVKM. This CDR3 contains 15 residues. The CDR3 sequence: CASSETSSREETQYF. CDR3 bases: TGTGCCAGCAGTGAAACTAGCTCAAGGGAAGAGACCCAGTACTTC. The full variable domain, its missing parts supplied by reference TRBV28 and TRBJ2-5, is DVKVTQSSRYLVKRTGEKVFLECVQDMDHENMFWYRQDPGLGLRLIYFSYDVKMKEKGDIPEGYSVSREKKERFSLILESASTNQTSMYLCASSETSSREETQYFGPGTRLLVL.

The V call is TRBV5-1, the J call TRBJ1-6; TRBD1 aligns across 7 bases. This CDR3 is built from 14 residues. Trimming removed 4 bases from V and 8 bases from J; junction bases left unmatched: 6. Germline-derived CDR1 and CDR2 are SGHRS and YFSETQ. The CDR3 coding sequence is TGCGCCAGCAGCCAAGGGGGCTTGGATTCACCCCTCCACTTT. Translated: CASSQGGLDSPLHF.

The V and J genes are TRBV11-2 and TRBJ2-7; 9 bases align to TRBD2. The germline V gene has CDR1 SGHAT and CDR2 FQNNGV. The CDR3 runs 15 residues. V shed 4 bases, J shed 1 base, and the junction held 5 bases outside the gene matches. CDR3 bases: TGTGCCAGCAGCTCCCTTGCGGGAGGGTCCTACGAGCAGTACTTC. This codes for CASSSLAGGSYEQYF.

The chain is built from TRBV7-6 and TRBJ2-7, with D possibly being TRBD2 (6 bases). The CDR3 is 16 residues long. Per germline, CDR1 SGHVS and CDR2 FNYEAQ. Trimming left V 5 bases short and J 9 bases short, with 26 bases between. The CDR3 coding sequence is TGTGCCAGCAGCCTCGAGGTGGGAGGTGGGGCTTTGGGGCAGTACTTC. Translating gives CASSLEVGGGALGQYF.

In this sample, this clone turned up once. The chain uses TRBV25-1 and TRBJ1-4; 7 nucleotides agree with TRBD1. The CDR3 is made up of 16 amino acids. CDR1 is MGHDK and CDR2 is SYGVNS in the germline V gene. V shed 5 bases, J shed 5 bases, and the junction held 11 bases outside the gene matches. CDR3 sequence reads: CASSKVWDSRNEKLFF. The CDR3 region has the DNA TGTGCCAGCAGTAAGGTCTGGGACAGTCGCAATGAAAAACTGTTTTTT.

The J gene is TRBJ2-3, the V gene TRBV19, with 9 bases aligning to TRBD2. CDR1 LNHDA and CDR2 SQIVND come from the germline V gene (reference sequence). With 6 bases clipped from V and 2 bases from J, the junction kept 9 bases outside the gene matches. This CDR3 region has 16 residues. CDR3 in DNA: TGTGCCAGTAGAACGGCCGGGACTAGCATCACAGATACGCAGTATTTT. Protein sequence: CASRTAGTSITDTQYF.

The CDR3 DNA reads as TGTGCCAGCAGTTTGGGGCCGACTGAAGCTTTCTTT. This translates into CASSLGPTEAFF. The chain uses TRBV28 and TRBJ1-1; tentatively, D is TRBD1 (5 bases). The CDR3 loop spans 12 amino acids. Germline CDR1 MDHEN, CDR2 SYDVKM. V shed 3 bases and J shed 5 bases, with 7 bases lying between them.

The chain combines TRBV5-8 with TRBJ2-5; 13 bases agree with TRBD2. CDR3 size: 16 residues. The V and J ends lost 3 bases and 3 bases, in that order; junction bases with no gene match: 5. Per germline, CDR1 SGHTS and CDR2 YDEGEE. CDR3 DNA: TGTGCCAGCAGCTACGGACTAGCGGGAGCAGAAGAGACCCAGTACTTC. Translated, it gives CASSYGLAGAEETQYF.

In this sample, this clone turned up a few times. V gene TRBV7-3 combines with J gene TRBJ2-1, with 7 bases fitting TRBD2. Germline V gene data show CDR1 as SGHTA and CDR2 as FQGTGA. J gave up 0 bases and V 4 bases, and 6 bases lay outside the gene matches. The CDR3 spans 16 residues. CDR3 sequence (DNA): TGTGCCAGCAGCTCGTTTAGCGGGCTCTCCTACAATGAGCAGTTCTTC. It codes for CASSSFSGLSYNEQFF.

This chain uses TRBV5-1 with TRBJ2-2; D not resolved. The CDR3 consists of 14 residues. CDR1 and CDR2 from the germline V gene are SGHRS and YFSETQ. V was trimmed by 3 bases and J by 0 bases, leaving 6 bases between them. The CDR3 bases are TGCGCCAGCAGCTGGAGCTCGAACACCGGGGAGCTGTTTTTT. Protein sequence: CASSWSSNTGELFF.

The chain carries TRBV4-1 and TRBJ2-7; 9 bases are shared with TRBD1. The germline V gene encodes CDR1 MGHRA and CDR2 YSYEKL. The CDR3 is 15 amino acids. The V and J ends lost 0 bases and 5 bases, in that order; junction bases with no gene match: 5. The CDR3 nucleotides are TGCGCCAGCAGCCAAGATAGGACAGGGGCCCACGAGCAGTACTTC. Its protein is CASSQDRTGAHEQYF.

The chain combines TRBV29-1 with TRBJ2-7; 8 bases map to TRBD1. From germline, CDR1 is SQVTM and CDR2 ANQGSEA. The CDR3 loop spans 14 amino acids. The V gene end was trimmed by 2 bases and the J gene end by 2 bases; junction bases not matched to a gene: 5. CDR3 DNA sequence: TGCAGCGTTGAACCGAGGACAGGGACCTACGAGCAGTACTTC. It translates to CSVEPRTGTYEQYF.

The gene calls are TRBV5-1 and TRBJ2-7, with 9 bases that match TRBD1. The trim removed 3 bases at V and 3 bases at J, leaving 7 bases unmatched. Germline V CDR1 and CDR2: SGHRS, YFSETQ. This CDR3 comprises 15 residues. CDR3 loop: CASSSRQGVYYEQYF. The CDR3 nucleotides read TGCGCCAGCAGCTCTCGACAGGGGGTGTACTACGAGCAGTACTTC.

The chain joins TRBV28 to TRBJ1-1; TRBD1 is a possible D gene (5 bases). Germline assignment: CDR1 MDHEN and CDR2 SYDVKM. The CDR3 has 14 amino acids. The V end was cut by 2 bases, the J end by 5 bases, with 12 bases between. The CDR3 reads CASSLGARETEAFF. CDR3 in DNA: TGTGCCAGCAGTTTAGGGGCCAGGGAAACTGAAGCTTTCTTT.